This TCR beta chain stems from a study of T-cell memory formation after mild COVID-19. There are many counts of this clonotype. Each CDR3 protein is one row after TCRdb ran MiXCR on the 5' RACE reads. The repertoire includes around 320,000 distinct CDR3 sequences, approximately 27% of them detected once, and less than 15% sits in the top ten. Germline V gives CDR1 LNHNV, CDR2 YYDKDF (reference sequence). The CDR3 spans 18 residues. V lost 3 bases, J lost 0 bases, and 8 bases stayed unmatched. The sequence was obtained from an adult woman who had mild COVID-19 (a few samples of this study predate the infection). Cell type and time point are not known. The chain joins TRBV15 to TRBJ2-1; 10 bases agree with TRBD2. Sequenced material: PBMCs or a T cell subset sorted from them (not recorded which). CDR3 in DNA: TGTGCCACCAGCAGGGTTTCCGGACTAGCGGTCTCCTACAATGAGCAGTTCTTC. Translated, it gives CATSRVSGLAVSYNEQFF.